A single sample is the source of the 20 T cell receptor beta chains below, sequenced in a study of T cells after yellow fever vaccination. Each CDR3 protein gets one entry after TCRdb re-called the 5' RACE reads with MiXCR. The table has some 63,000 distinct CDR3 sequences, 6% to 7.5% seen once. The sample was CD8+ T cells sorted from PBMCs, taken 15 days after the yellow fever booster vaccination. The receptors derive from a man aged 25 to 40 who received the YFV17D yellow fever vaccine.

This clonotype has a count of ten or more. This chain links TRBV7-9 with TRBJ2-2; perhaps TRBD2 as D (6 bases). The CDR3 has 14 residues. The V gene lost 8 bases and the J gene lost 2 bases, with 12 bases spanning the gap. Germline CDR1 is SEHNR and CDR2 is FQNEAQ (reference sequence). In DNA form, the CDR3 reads TGTGCCAGCCTGGCGGGATCAAACACCGGGGAGCTGTTTTTT. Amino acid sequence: CASLAGSNTGELFF.

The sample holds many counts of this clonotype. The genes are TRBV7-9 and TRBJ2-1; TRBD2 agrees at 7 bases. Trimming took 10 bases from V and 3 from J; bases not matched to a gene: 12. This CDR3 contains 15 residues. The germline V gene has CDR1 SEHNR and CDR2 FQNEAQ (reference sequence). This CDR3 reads CATDPGGGYYNEQFF. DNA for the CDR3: TGTGCCACCGACCCCGGCGGGGGATACTACAATGAGCAGTTCTTC.

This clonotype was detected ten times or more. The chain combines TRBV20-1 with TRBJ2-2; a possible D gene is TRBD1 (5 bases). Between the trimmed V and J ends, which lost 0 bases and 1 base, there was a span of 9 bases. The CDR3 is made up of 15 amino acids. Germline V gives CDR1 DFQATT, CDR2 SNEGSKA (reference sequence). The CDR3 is CSARDLRGNTGELFF. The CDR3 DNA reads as TGCAGTGCTAGAGATTTAAGGGGGAACACCGGGGAGCTGTTTTTT.

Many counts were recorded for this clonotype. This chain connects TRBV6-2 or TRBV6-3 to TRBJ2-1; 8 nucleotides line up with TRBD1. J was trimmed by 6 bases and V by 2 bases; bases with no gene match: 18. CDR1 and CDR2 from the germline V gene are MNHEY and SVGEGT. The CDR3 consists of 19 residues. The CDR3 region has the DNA TGTGCCAGCAGTTACACCCATCAGGGGGCGCCTATGGGGATCAATGAGCAGTTCTTC. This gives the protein CASSYTHQGAPMGINEQFF.

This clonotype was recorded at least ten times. The CDR3 region has the DNA TGTGCCAGCAGTGAACTCGGACTAGCGGTGAAACCTGAGCAGTTCTTC. Amino acids: CASSELGLAVKPEQFF. The J gene is TRBJ2-1, the V gene TRBV6-1; 10 bases match TRBD2. Germline-derived CDR1 and CDR2 are MNHNS and SASEGT. The V gene end was trimmed by 2 bases and the J gene end by 9 bases; junction bases not matched to a gene: 10. The CDR3 contains 16 residues.

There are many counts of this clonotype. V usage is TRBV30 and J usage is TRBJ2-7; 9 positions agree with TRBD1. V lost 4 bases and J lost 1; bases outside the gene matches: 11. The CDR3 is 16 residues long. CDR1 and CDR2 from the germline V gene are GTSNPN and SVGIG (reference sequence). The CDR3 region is CAWTERPGQGSYEQYF. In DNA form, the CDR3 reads TGTGCCTGGACCGAAAGACCGGGACAGGGATCCTACGAGCAGTACTTC.

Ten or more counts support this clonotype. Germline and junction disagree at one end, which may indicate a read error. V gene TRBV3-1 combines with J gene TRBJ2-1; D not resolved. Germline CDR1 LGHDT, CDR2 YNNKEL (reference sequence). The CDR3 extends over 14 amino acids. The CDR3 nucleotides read TGTGCCAGCAGCAAAGACCGAGGCTTCGGTGAGCAGTTCTTC. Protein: CASSKDRGFGEQFF.

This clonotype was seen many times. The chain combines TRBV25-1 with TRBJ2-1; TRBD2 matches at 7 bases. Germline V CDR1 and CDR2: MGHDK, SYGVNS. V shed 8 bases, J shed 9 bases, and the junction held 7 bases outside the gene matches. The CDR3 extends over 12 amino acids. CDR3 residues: CASSQRGFEQFF. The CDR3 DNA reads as TGTGCCAGCTCACAGCGGGGATTTGAGCAGTTCTTC.

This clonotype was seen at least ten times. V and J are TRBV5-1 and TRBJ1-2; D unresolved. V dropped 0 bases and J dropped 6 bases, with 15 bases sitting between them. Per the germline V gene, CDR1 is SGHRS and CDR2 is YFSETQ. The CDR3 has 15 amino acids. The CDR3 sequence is CASSLVPVWSDGYTF. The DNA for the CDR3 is TGCGCCAGCAGCTTGGTTCCGGTCTGGAGCGATGGCTACACCTTC.

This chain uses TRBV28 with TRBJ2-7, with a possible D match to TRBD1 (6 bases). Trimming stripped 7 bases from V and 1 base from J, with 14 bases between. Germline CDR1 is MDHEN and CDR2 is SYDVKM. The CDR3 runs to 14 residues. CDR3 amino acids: CASTGGRGSYEQYF. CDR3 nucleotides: TGTGCCAGCACGGGCGGCAGGGGATCCTACGAGCAGTACTTC.

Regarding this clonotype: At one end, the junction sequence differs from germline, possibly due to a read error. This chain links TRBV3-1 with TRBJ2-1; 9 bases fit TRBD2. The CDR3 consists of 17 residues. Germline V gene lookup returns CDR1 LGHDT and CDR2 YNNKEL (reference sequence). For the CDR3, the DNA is TGTGCCACCAGCCAAGATAGTTGGCGGGAGGGCCCCCCGGAGCAGTTCTTC. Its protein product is CATSQDSWREGPPEQFF.

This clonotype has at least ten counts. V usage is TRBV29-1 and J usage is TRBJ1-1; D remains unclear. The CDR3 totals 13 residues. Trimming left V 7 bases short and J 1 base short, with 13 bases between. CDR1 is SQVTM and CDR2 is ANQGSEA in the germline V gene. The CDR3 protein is CSGRTGKNTEAFF. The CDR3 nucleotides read TGCAGCGGTAGGACTGGGAAGAACACTGAAGCTTTCTTT.

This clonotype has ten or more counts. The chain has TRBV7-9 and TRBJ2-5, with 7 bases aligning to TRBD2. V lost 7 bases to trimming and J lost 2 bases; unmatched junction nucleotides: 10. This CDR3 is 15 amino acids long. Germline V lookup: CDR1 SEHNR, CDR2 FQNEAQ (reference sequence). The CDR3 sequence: CASTLLAISQETQYF. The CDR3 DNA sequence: TGTGCCAGCACCCTACTAGCGATATCACAAGAGACCCAGTACTTC.

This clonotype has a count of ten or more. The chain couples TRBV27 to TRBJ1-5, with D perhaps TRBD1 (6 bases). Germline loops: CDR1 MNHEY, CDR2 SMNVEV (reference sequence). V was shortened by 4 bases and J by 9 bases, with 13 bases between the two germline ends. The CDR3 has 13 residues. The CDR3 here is CASSYSGVGPQHF. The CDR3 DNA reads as TGTGCCAGCAGTTACTCAGGGGTGGGGCCCCAGCATTTT.

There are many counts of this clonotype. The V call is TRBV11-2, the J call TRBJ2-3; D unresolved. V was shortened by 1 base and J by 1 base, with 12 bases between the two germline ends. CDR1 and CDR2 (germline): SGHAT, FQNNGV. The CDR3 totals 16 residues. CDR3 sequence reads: CASSLVSALGTDTQYF. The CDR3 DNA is TGTGCCAGCAGCTTAGTTTCGGCCCTGGGCACAGATACGCAGTATTTT.

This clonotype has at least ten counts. The CDR3 bases are TGCGCCAGCAAGGGTAATTCACCCCTCCACTTT. As protein: CASKGNSPLHF. V is TRBV5-1 and J is TRBJ1-6; D remains unclear. Trimming shortened V by 6 bases and J by 6 bases, and 4 bases separated the two germline ends. This CDR3 comprises 11 residues. The germline gives CDR1 SGHRS, CDR2 YFSETQ.

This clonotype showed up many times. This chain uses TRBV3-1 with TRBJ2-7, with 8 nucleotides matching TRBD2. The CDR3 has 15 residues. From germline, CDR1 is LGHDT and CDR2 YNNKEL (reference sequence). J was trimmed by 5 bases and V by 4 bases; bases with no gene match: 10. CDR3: CASSLGVAGFHEQYF. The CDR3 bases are TGTGCCAGCAGCCTTGGGGTAGCGGGATTCCACGAGCAGTACTTC.

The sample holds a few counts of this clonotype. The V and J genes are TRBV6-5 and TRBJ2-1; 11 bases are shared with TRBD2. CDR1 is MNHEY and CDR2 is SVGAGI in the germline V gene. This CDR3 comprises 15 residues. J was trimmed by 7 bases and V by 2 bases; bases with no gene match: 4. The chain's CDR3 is CASSYVLAGVNEQFF. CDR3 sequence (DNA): TGTGCCAGCAGTTACGTACTAGCGGGAGTGAATGAGCAGTTCTTC.

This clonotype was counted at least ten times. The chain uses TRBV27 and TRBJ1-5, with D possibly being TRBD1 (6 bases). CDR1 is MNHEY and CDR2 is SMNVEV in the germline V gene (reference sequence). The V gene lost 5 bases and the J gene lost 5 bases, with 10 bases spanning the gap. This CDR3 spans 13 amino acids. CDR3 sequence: CASSPTGHQPQHF. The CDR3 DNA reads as TGTGCCAGCAGTCCAACAGGGCATCAGCCCCAGCATTTT.

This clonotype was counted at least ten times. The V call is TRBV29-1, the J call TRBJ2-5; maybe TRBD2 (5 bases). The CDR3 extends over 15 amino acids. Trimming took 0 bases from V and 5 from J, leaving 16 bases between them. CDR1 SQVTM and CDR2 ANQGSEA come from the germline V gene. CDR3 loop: CSVEDPLGSEETQYF. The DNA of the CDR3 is TGCAGCGTTGAAGACCCACTAGGCAGCGAGGAGACCCAGTACTTC. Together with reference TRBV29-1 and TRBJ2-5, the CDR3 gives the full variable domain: SAVISQKPSRDICQRGTSLTIQCQVDSQVTMMFWYRQQPGQSLTLIATANQGSEATYESGFVIDKFPISRPNLTFSTLTVSNMSPEDSSIYLCSVEDPLGSEETQYFGPGTRLLVL.